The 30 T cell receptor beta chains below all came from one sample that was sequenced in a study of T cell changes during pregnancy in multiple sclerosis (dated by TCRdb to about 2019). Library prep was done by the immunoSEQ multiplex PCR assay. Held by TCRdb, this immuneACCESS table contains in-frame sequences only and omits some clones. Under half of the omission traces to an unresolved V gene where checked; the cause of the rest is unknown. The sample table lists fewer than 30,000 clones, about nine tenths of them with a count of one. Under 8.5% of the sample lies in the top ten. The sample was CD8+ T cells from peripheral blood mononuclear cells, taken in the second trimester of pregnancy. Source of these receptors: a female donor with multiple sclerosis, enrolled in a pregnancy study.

The CDR3 DNA sequence: TGTGCCAGCAGTGTAACTAGCGGGGGCGTCGGGGAGCTGTTTTTT. Translated: CASSVTSGGVGELFF. The V gene is TRBV6-1, the J gene TRBJ2-2; 11 positions match TRBD2. This CDR3 is built from 15 residues. With V trimmed by 4 bases and J by 7 bases, 5 bases remained unmatched. CDR1 MNHNS and CDR2 SASEGT come from the germline V gene.

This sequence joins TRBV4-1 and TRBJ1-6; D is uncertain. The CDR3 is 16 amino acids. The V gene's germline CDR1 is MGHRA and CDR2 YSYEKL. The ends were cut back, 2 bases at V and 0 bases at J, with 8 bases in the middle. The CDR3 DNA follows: TGCGCCAGCAGCCAAACTAAAAGCTCCTATAATTCACCCCTCCACTTT. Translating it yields CASSQTKSSYNSPLHF.

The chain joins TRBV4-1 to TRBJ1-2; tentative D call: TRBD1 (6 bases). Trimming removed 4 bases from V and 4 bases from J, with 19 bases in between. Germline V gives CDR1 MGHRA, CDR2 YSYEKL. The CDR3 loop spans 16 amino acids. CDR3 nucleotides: TGCGCCAGCAGCCGAGAGCACACAGGGTTGGGCTATGGCTACACCTTC. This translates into CASSREHTGLGYGYTF.

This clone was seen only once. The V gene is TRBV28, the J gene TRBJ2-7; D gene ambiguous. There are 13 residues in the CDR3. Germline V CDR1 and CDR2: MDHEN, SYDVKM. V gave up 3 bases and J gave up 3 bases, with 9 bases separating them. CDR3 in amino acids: CASSFLQYYEQYF. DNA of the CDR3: TGTGCCAGCAGTTTCCTACAGTACTACGAGCAGTACTTC.

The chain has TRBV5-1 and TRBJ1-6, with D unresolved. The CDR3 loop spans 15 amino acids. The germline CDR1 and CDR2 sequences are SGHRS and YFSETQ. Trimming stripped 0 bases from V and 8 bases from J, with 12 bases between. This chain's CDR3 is CASSLVPGLDSPLHF. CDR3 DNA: TGCGCCAGCAGCTTGGTACCGGGGTTGGATTCACCCCTCCACTTT.

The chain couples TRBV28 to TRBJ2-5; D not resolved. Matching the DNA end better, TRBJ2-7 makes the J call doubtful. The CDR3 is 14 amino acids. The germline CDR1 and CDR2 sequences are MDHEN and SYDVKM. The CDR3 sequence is CASSPPPLRHEQYF. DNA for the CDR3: TGTGCCAGCAGTCCGCCACCCCTCCGCCACGAGCAGTACTTC.

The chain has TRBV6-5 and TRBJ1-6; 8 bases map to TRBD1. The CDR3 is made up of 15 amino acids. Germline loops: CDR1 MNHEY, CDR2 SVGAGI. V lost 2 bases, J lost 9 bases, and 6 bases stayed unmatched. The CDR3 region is CASSYGQGAFSPLHF. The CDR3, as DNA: TGTGCCAGCAGTTACGGGCAGGGGGCATTTTCACCCCTCCACTTT.

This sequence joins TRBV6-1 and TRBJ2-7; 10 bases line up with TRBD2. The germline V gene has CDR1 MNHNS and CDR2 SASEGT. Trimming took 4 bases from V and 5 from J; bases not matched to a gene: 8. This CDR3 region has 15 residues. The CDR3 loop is CASSVQRGGQNEQYF. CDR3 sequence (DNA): TGTGCCAGCAGTGTCCAGCGGGGGGGCCAGAACGAGCAGTACTTC.

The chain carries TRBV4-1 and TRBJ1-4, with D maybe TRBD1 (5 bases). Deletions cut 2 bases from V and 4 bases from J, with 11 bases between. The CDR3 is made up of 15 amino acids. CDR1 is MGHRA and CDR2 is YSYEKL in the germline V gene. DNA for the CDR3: TGCGCCAGCAGCCAATTTCGCAGGGATAATGAAAAACTGTTTTTT. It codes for CASSQFRRDNEKLFF.

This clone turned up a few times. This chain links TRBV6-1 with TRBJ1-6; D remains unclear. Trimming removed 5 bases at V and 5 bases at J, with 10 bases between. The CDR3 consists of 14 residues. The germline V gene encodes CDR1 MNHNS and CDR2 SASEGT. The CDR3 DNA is TGTGCCAGCAGTTGGCAGGTCGATAATTCACCCCTCCACTTT. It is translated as CASSWQVDNSPLHF.

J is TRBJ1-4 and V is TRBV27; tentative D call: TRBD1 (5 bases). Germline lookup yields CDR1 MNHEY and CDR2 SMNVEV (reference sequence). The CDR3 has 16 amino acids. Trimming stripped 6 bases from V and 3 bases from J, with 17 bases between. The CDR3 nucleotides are TGTGCCAGCAGCCCGACGTTCCTAGGGGCTAATGAAAAACTGTTTTTT. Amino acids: CASSPTFLGANEKLFF. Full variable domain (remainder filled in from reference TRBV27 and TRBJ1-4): EAQVTQNPRYLITVTGKKLTVTCSQNMNHEYMSWYRQDPGLGLRQIYYSMNVEVTDKGDVPEGYKVSRKEKRNFPLILESPSPNQTSLYFCASSPTFLGANEKLFFGSGTQLSVL.

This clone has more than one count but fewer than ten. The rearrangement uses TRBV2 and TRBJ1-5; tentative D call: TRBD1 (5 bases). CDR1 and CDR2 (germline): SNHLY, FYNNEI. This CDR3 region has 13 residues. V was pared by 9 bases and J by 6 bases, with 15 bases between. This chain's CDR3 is CASWGEGTQPQHF. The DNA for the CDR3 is TGTGCCAGTTGGGGGGAGGGGACTCAGCCCCAGCATTTT.

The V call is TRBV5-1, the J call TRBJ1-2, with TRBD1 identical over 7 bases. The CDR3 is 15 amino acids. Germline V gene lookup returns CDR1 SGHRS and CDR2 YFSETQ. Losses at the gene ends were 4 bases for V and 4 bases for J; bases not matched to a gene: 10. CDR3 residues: CASSPPQGTVYGYTF. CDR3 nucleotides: TGCGCCAGCAGCCCACCCCAGGGGACAGTCTATGGCTACACCTTC.

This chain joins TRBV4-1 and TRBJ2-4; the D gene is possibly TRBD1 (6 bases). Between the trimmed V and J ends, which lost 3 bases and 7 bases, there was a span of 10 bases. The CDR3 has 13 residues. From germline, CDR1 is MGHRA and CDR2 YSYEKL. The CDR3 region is CASSQRQDNIQYF. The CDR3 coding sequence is TGCGCCAGCAGCCAGAGACAGGACAACATTCAGTACTTC.

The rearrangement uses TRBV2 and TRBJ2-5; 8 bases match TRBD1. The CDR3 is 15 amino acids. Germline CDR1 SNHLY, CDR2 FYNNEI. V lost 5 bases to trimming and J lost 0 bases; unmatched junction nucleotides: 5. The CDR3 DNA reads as TGTGCCAGCAGTTCAGGGGGCCAGTACCAAGAGACCCAGTACTTC. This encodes CASSSGGQYQETQYF. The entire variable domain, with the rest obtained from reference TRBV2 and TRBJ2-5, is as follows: EPEVTQTPSHQVTQMGQEVILRCVPISNHLYFYWYRQILGQKVEFLVSFYNNEISEKSEIFDDQFSVERPDGSNFTLKIRSTKLEDSAMYFCASSSGGQYQETQYFGPGTRLLVL.

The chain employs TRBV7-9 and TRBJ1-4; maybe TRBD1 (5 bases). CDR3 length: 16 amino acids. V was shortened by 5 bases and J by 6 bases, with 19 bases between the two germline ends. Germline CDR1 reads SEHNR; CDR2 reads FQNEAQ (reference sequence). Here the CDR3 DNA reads TGTGCCAGCAGCGACCGACGCAGGGATCGGGATGAAAAACTGTTTTTT. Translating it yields CASSDRRRDRDEKLFF.

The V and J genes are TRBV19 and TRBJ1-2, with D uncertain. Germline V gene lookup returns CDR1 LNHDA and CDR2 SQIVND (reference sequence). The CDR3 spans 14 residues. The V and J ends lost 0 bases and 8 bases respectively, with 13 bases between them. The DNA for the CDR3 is TGTGCCAGTAGTATAGATATCGAGGAGAGCGGCTACACCTTC. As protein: CASSIDIEESGYTF.

The CDR3 DNA sequence: TGTGCCAGCAGTTTTCCGGGACAGGGTATAACCTACGAGCAGTACTTC. Its protein is CASSFPGQGITYEQYF. This sequence joins TRBV2 and TRBJ2-7; 9 bases match TRBD1. The CDR3 extends over 16 amino acids. CDR1 and CDR2 (germline): SNHLY, FYNNEI. V was pared by 5 bases and J by 2 bases, with 10 bases of the junction left unmatched.

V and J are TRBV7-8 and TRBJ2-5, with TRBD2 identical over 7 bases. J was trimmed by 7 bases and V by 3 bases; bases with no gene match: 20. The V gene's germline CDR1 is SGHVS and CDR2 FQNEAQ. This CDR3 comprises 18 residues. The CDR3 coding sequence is TGTGCCAGCAGCTTCCTGCTCCTAGCGGAGGGGACGGTTGCGACCCAGTACTTC. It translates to CASSFLLLAEGTVATQYF.

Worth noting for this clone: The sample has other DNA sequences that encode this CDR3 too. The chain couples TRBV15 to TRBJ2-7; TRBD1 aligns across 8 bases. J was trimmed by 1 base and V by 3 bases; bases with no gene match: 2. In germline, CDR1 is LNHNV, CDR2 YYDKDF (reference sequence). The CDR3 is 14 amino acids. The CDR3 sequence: CATSRDRESYEQYF. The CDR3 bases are TGTGCCACCAGCAGGGACAGGGAATCCTACGAGCAGTACTTC.

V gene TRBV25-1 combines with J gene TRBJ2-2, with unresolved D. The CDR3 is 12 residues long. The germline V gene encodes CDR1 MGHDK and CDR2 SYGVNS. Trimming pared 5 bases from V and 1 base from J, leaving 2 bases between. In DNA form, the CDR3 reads TGTGCCAGCAGTCAGAACACCGGGGAGCTGTTTTTT. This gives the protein CASSQNTGELFF.

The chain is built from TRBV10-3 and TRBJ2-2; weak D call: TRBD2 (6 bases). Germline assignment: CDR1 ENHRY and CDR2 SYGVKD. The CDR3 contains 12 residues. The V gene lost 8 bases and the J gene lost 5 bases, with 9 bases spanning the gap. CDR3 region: CAIGGGTGELFF. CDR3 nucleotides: TGTGCCATCGGCGGAGGGACCGGGGAGCTGTTTTTT.

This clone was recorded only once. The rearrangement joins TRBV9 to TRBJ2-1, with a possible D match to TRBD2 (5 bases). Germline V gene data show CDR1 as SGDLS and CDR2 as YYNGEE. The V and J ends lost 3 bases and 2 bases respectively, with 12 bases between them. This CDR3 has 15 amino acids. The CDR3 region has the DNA TGTGCCAGCAGCGCCTCCGGGGAAACCTACAATGAGCAGTTCTTC. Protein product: CASSASGETYNEQFF.

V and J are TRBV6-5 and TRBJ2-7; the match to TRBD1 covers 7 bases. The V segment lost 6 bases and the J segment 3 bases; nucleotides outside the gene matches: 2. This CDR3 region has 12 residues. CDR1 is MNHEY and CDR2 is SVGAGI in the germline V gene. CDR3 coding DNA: TGTGCCAGCAGCCGGGACAGCTACGAGCAGTACTTC. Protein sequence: CASSRDSYEQYF.

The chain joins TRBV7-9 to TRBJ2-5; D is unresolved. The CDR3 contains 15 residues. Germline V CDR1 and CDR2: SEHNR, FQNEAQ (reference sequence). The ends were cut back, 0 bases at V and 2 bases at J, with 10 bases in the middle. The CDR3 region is CASSLAWAEQETQYF. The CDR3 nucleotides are TGTGCCAGCAGCTTAGCATGGGCAGAACAAGAGACCCAGTACTTC. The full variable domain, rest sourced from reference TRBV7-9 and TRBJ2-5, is DTGVSQNPRHKITKRGQNVTFRCDPISEHNRLYWYRQTLGQGPEFLTYFQNEAQLEKSRLLSDRFSAERPKGSFSTLEIQRTEQGDSAMYLCASSLAWAEQETQYFGPGTRLLVL.

The CDR3 coding sequence is TGTGCCAGCAGTGAAGGGCAGGGTGGTCAGCCCCAGCATTTT. This sequence encodes CASSEGQGGQPQHF. The chain joins TRBV6-1 to TRBJ1-5, with a possible D match to TRBD1 (5 bases). This CDR3 spans 14 amino acids. The germline V gene has CDR1 MNHNS and CDR2 SASEGT. Trimming took off 1 base at V and 6 bases at J, with 10 bases between the two ends.

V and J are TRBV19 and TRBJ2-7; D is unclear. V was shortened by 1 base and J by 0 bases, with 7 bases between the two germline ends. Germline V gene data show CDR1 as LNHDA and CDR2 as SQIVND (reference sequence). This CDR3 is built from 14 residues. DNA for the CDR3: TGTGCCAGTAGTATAGGGGCGATCTCCTACGAGCAGTACTTC. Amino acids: CASSIGAISYEQYF.

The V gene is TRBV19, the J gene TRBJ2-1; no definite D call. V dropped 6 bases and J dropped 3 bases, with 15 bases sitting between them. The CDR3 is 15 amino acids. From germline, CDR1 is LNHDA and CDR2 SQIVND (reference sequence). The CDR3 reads CASSTISRHYNEQFF. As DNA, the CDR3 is TGTGCCAGTAGCACCATAAGCCGCCACTACAATGAGCAGTTCTTC.

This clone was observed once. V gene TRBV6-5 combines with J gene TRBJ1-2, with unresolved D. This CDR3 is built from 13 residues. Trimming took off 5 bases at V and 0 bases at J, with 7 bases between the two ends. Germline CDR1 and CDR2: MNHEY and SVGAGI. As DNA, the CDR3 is TGTGCCAGCAGTGCGTTCCCTAACTATGGCTACACCTTC. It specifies CASSAFPNYGYTF.

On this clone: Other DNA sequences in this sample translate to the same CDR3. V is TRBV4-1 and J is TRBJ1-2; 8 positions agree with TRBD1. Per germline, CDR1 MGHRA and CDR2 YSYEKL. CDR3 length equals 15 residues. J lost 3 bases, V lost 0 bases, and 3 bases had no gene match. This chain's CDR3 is CASSQDPTGDYGYTF. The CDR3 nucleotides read TGCGCCAGCAGCCAAGACCCGACAGGGGACTATGGCTACACCTTC.